The present entry profiles one T cell receptor (beta chain) with its context. The entry originates in a study of blood T cell repertoires in COVID-19. Study details: Some COVID-19 samples were acute and others convalescent; all came from the United States, Italy and Spain. In each case, the material was cDNA or gDNA derived from T cells, B-cell-depleted T cells, or PBMCs.

CDR1 and CDR2 from the germline V gene are LNHDA and SQIVND (reference sequence). V shed 5 bases, J shed 2 bases, and the junction held 5 bases outside the gene matches. The CDR3 has 14 amino acids. Clones were sequenced by immunoSEQ multiplex PCR, and TCRdb holds only the in-frame ones, with some missing. The table includes around 70,000 clones, about 80% detected once. The rearrangement uses TRBV19 and TRBJ2-7; 8 bases map to TRBD1. This clonotype originated in a man aged 55 to 69 with active or convalescent COVID-19. Sequencing input: peripheral blood. The CDR3 reads CASSGPGGAYEQYF. In nucleotides, the CDR3 is TGTGCCAGTAGTGGCCCAGGGGGCGCCTACGAGCAGTACTTC.